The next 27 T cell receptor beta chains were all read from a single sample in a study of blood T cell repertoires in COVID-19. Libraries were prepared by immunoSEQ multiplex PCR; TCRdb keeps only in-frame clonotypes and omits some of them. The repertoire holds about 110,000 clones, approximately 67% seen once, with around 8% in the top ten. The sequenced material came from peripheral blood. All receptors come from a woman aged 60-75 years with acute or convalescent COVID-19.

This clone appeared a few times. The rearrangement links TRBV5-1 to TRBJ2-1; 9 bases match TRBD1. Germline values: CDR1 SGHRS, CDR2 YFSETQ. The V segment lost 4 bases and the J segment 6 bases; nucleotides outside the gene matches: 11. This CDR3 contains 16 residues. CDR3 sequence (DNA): TGCGCCAGCAGCACGGAACTGGGGACAGGGCTCAATGAGCAGTTCTTC. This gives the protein CASSTELGTGLNEQFF.

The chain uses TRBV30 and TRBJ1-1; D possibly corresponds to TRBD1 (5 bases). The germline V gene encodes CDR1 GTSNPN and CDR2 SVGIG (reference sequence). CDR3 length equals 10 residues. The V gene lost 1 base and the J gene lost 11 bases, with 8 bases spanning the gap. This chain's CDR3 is CAWSGTHAFF. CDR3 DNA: TGTGCCTGGAGTGGGACACATGCTTTCTTT.

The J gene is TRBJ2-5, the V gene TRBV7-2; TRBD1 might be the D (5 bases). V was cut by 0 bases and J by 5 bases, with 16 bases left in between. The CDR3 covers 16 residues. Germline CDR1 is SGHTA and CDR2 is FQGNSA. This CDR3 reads CASSLASIRSGETQYF. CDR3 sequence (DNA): TGTGCCAGCAGCTTAGCTTCAATTAGATCAGGGGAGACCCAGTACTTC.

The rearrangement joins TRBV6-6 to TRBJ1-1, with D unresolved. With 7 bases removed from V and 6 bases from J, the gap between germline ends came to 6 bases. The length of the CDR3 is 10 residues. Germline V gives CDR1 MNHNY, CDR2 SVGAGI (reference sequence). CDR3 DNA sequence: TGTGCCAGCACTGAGTCTGAAGCTTTCTTT. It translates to CASTESEAFF.

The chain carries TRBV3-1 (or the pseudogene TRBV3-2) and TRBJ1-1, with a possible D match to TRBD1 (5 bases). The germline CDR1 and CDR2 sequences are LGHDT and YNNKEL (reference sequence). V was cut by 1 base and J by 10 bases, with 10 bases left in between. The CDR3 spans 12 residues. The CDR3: CASSQGDLIAFF. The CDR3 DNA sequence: TGTGCCAGCAGCCAAGGGGACTTGATAGCTTTCTTT.

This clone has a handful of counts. CDR3 amino acids: CASSESAGSLFDYTF. As DNA, the CDR3 is TGCGCCAGCAGTGAGTCGGCAGGGTCTTTGTTTGACTACACCTTC. The V and J genes are TRBV10-2 and TRBJ1-2; D is perhaps TRBD1 (5 bases). The CDR3 covers 15 residues. Germline V gene sequence: CDR1 WSHSY, CDR2 SAAADI. Trimming removed 0 bases from V and 10 bases from J, with 18 bases in between.

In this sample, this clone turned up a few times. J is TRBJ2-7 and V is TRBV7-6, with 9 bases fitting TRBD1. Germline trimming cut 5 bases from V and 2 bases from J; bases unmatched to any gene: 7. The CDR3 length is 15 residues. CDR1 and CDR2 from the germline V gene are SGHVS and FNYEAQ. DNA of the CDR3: TGTGCCAGCAGCGTCGACAGGGGGGTGACCTACGAGCAGTACTTC. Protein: CASSVDRGVTYEQYF.

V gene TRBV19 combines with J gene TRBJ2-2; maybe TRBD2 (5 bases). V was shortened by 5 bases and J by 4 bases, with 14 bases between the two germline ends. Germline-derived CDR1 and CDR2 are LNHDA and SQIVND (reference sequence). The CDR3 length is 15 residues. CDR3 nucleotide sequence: TGTGCCAGTAGTCCGGACTTGTTGTCCACCGGGGAGCTGTTTTTT. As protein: CASSPDLLSTGELFF.

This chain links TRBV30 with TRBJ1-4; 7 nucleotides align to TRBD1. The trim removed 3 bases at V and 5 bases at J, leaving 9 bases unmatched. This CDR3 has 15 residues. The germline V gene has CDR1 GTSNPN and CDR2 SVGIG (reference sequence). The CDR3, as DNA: TGTGCCTGGAGCCTTGGACAGGCGAAGAATGAAAAACTGTTTTTT. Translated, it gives CAWSLGQAKNEKLFF. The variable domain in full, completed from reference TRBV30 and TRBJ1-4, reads SQTIHQWPATLVQPVGSPLSLECTVEGTSNPNLYWYRQAAGRGLQLLFYSVGIGQISSEVPQNLSASRPQDRQFILSSKKLLLSDSGFYLCAWSLGQAKNEKLFFGSGTQLSVL.

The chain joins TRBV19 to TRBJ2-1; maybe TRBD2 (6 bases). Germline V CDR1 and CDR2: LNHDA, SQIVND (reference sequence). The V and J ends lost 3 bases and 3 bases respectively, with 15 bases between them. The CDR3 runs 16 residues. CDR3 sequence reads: CASSIGSGLYYNEQFF. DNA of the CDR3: TGTGCCAGTAGTATTGGTAGCGGCTTGTACTACAATGAGCAGTTCTTC.

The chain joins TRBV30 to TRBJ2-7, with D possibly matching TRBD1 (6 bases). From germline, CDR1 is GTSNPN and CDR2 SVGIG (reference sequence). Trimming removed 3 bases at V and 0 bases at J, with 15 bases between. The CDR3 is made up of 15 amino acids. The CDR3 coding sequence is TGTGCCTGGAGCTGGGGGCAGGGCTCCTCCTACGAGCAGTACTTC. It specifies CAWSWGQGSSYEQYF.

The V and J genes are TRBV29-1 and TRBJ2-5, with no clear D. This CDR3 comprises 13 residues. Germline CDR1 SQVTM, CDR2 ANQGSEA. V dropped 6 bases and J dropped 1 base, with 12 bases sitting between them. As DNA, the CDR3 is TGCAGCGTCGCCCGTACAGCCCAAGAGACCCAGTACTTC. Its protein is CSVARTAQETQYF.

The CDR3 sequence: CASSPSQGRTEAFF. CDR3 coding DNA: TGTGCCAGCAGCCCTTCACAGGGAAGGACTGAAGCTTTCTTT. This rearrangement joins TRBV7-9 to TRBJ1-1, with D possibly being TRBD1 (6 bases). The V gene lost 5 bases and the J gene lost 5 bases, with 15 bases spanning the gap. The CDR3 has 14 amino acids. Germline V gene data show CDR1 as SEHNR and CDR2 as FQNEAQ (reference sequence).

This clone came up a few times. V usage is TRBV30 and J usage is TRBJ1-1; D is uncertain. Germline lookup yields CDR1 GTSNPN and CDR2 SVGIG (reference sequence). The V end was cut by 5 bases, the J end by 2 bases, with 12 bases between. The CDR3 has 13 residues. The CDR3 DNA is TGTGCCTGGGAAACAAAAAGAAACACTGAAGCTTTCTTT. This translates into CAWETKRNTEAFF.

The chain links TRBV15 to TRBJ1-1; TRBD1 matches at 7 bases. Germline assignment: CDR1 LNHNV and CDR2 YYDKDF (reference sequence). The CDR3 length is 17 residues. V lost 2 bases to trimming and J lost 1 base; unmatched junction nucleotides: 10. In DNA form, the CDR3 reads TGTGCCACCAGCAGACACAGCCTCGGACAGGCGAACACTGAAGCTTTCTTT. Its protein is CATSRHSLGQANTEAFF.

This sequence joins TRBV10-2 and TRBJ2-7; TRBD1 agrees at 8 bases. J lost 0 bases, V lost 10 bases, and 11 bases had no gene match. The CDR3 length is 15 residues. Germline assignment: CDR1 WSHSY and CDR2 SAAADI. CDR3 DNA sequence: TGCGCCACCCGGTACGACAGGGGTCACTCCTACGAGCAGTACTTC. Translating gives CATRYDRGHSYEQYF.

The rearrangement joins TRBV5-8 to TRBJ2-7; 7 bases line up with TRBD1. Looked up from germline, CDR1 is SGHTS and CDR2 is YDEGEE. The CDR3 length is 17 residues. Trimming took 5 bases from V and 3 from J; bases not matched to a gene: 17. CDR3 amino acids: CASRPTGRGWFFYEQYF. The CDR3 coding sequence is TGTGCCAGCAGACCCACCGGCAGGGGGTGGTTTTTCTACGAGCAGTACTTC.

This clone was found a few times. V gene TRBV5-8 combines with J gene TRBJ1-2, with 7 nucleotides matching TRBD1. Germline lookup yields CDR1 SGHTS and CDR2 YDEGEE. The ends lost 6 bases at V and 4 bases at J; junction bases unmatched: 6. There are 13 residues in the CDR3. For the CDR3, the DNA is TGTGCCAGCACCCCGGGACAGAGCTATGGCTACACCTTC. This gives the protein CASTPGQSYGYTF. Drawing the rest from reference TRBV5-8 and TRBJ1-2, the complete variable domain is EAGVTQSPTHLIKTRGQQATLRCSPISGHTSVYWYQQALGLGLQFLLWYDEGEERNRGNFPPRFSGRQFPNYSSELNVNALELEDSALYLCASTPGQSYGYTFGSGTRLTVV.

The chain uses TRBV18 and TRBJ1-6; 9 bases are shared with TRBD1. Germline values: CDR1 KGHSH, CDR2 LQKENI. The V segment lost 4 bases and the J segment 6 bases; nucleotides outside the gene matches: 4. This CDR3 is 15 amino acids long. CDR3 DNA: TGTGCCAGCTCACTCGGACAGGGGATTAATTCACCCCTCCACTTT. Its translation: CASSLGQGINSPLHF.

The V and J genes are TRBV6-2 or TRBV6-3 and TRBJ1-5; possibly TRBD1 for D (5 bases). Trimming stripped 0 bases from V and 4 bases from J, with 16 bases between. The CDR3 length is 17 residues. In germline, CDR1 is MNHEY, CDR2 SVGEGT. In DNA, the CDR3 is TGTGCCAGCAGTTACTCGCGGAGGGGAGTAGGAAATCAGCCCCAGCATTTT. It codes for CASSYSRRGVGNQPQHF.

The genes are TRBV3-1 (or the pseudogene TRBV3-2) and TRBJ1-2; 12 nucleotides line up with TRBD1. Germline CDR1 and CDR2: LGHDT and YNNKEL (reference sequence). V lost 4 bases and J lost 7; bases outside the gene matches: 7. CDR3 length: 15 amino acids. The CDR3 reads CASSPGGQGASGYTF. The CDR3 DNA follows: TGTGCCAGCAGCCCGGGGGGACAGGGGGCGAGTGGCTACACCTTC.

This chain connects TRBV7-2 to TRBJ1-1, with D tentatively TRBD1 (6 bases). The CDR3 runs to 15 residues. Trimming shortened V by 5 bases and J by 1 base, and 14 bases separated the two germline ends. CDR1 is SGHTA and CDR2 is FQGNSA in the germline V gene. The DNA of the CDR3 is TGTGCCAGCAGCGGCTTACAGGGTAGGAACACTGAAGCTTTCTTT. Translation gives CASSGLQGRNTEAFF.

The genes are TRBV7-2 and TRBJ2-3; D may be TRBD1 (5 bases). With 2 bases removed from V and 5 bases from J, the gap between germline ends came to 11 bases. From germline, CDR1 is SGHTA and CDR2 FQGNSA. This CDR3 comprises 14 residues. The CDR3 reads CASSLMGHGDTQYF. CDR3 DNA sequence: TGTGCCAGCAGCTTAATGGGGCATGGAGATACGCAGTATTTT.

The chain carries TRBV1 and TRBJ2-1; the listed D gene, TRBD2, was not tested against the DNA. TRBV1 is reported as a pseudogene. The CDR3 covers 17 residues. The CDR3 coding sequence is TGCACCAGCAGCCGAGGGACTAGCGGGGGTTTCTACAATGAGCAGTTCTTC. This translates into CTSSRGTSGGFYNEQFF.

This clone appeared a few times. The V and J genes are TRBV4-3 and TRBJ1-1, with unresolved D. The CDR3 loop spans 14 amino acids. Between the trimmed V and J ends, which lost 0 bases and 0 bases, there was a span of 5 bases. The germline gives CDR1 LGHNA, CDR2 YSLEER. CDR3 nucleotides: TGCGCCAGCAGCCAAGACAGAATGAACACTGAAGCTTTCTTT. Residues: CASSQDRMNTEAFF.

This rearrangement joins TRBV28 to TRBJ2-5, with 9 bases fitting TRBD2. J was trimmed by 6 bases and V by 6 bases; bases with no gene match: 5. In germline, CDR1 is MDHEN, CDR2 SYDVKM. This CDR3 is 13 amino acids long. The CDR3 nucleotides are TGTGCCAGCAGCCCTAGCGGGGAACAGACCCAGTACTTC. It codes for CASSPSGEQTQYF. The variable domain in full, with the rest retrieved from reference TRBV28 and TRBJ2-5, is DVKVTQSSRYLVKRTGEKVFLECVQDMDHENMFWYRQDPGLGLRLIYFSYDVKMKEKGDIPEGYSVSREKKERFSLILESASTNQTSMYLCASSPSGEQTQYFGPGTRLLVL.

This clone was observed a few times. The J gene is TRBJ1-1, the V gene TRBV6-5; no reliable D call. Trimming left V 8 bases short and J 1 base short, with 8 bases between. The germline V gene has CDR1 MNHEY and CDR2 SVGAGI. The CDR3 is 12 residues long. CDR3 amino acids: CASGRRNTEAFF. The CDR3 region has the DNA TGTGCCAGCGGGAGGAGGAACACTGAAGCTTTCTTT.